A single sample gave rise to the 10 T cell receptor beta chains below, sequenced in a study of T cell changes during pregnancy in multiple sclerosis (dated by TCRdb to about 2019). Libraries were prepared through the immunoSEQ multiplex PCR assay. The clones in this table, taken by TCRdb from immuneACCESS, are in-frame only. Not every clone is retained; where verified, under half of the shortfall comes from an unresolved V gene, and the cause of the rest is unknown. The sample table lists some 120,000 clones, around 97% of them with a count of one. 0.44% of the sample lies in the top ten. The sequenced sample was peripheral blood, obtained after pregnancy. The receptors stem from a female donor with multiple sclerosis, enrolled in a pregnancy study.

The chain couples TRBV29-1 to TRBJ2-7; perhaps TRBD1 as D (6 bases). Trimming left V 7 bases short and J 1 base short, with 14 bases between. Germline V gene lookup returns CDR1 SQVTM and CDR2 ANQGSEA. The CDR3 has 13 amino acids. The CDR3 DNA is TGCAGCGCCTTGGACAGCTTGTCCTACGAGCAGTACTTC. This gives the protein CSALDSLSYEQYF.

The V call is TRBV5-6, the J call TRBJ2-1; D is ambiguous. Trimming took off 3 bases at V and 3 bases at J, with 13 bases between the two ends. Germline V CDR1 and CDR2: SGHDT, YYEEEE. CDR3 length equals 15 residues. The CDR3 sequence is CASSSPPAGYNEQFF. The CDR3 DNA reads TGTGCCAGCAGCTCGCCCCCCGCCGGCTACAATGAGCAGTTCTTC.

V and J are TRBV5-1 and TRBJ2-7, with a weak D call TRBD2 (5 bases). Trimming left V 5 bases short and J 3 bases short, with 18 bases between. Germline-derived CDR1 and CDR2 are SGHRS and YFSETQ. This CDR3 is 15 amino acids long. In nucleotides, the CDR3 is TGCGCCAGCAGTTTCGCGGGTGAGCCTGGCTACGAGCAGTACTTC. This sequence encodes CASSFAGEPGYEQYF.

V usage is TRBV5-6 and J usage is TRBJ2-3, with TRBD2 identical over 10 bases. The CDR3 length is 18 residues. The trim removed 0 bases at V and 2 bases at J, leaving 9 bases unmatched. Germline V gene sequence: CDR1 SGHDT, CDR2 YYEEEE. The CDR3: CASSLGRGLADYTDTQYF. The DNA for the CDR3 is TGTGCCAGCAGCTTGGGCCGTGGACTAGCGGATTACACAGATACGCAGTATTTT.

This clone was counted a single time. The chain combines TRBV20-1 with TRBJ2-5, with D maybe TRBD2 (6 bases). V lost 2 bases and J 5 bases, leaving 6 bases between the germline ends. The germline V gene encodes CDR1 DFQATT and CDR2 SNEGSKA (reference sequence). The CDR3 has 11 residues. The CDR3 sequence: CSARLAETQYF. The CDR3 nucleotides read TGCAGTGCTAGACTAGCGGAGACCCAGTACTTC.

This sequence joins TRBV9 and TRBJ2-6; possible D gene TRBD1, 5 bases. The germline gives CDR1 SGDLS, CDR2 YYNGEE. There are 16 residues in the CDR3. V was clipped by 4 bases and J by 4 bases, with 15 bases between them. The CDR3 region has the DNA TGTGCCAGCAGCTTAAACCCAGGGTCCGGGGCCAACGTCCTGACTTTC. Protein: CASSLNPGSGANVLTF. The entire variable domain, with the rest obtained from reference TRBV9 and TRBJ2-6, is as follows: DSGVTQTPKHLITATGQRVTLRCSPRSGDLSVYWYQQSLDQGLQFLIQYYNGEERAKGNILERFSAQQFPDLHSELNLSSLELGDSALYFCASSLNPGSGANVLTFGAGSRLTVL.

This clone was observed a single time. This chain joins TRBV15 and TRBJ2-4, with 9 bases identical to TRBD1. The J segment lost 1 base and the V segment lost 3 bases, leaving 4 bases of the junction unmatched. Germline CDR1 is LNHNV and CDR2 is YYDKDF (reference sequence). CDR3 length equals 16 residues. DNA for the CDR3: TGTGCCACCAGCAGCAAACAGGGGGCGGCCAAAAACATTCAGTACTTC. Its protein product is CATSSKQGAAKNIQYF. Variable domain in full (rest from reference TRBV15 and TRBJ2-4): DAMVIQNPRYQVTQFGKPVTLSCSQTLNHNVMYWYQQKSSQAPKLLFHYYDKDFNNEADTPDNFQSRRPNTSFCFLDIRSPGLGDTAMYLCATSSKQGAAKNIQYFGAGTRLSVL.

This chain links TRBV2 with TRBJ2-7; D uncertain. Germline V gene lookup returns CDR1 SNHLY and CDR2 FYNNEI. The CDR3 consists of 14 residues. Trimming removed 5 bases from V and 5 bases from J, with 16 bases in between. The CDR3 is CASSLSLNANEQYF. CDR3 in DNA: TGTGCCAGCAGTCTCTCCCTAAACGCGAACGAGCAGTACTTC.

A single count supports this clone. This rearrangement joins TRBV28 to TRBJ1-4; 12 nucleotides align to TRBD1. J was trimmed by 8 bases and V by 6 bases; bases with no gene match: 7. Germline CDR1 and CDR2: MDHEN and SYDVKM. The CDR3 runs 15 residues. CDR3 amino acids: CASSDAGTGGEKLFF. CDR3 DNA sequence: TGTGCCAGCAGCGACGCCGGGACAGGGGGCGAAAAACTGTTTTTT.

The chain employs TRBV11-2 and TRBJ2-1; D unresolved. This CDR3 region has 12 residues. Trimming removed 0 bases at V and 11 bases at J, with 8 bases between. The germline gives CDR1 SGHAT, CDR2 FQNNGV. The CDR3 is CASSLDEMQQFF. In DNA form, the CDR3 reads TGTGCCAGCAGCTTAGACGAGATGCAGCAGTTCTTC.